Each of the 30 T cell receptor beta chains below was sequenced from the same sample in a study of low-dose radiotherapy and immunotherapy resistance in tumors. cDNA synthesis used a TRAV/TRBV-specific primer set for both chains. It was with a constant-region primer and a V-primer adapter that TCRs were amplified over about 19 PCR cycles. TCRdb processed the reads anew with MiXCR; each CDR3 protein has one entry. The profile shows 75,000 to 95,000 distinct CDR3 sequences, under 25% of them singletons. Time point noted: after trial treatment. Regarding treatment: LDRT plus nivolumab, ipilimumab, low-dose cyclophosphamide and aspirin (RACIN trial). The material was PBMCs, obtained after low-dose radiotherapy plus immunotherapy. All receptors derive from a female donor with ovarian cancer.

At least ten counts were recorded for this clonotype. The chain carries TRBV7-8 and TRBJ2-4, with D unresolved. The ends were cut back, 2 bases at V and 0 bases at J, with 14 bases in the middle. The CDR3 covers 17 residues. Germline CDR1 is SGHVS and CDR2 is FQNEAQ. The CDR3 DNA reads as TGTGCCAGCAGCTTAATACTCTCGCGTCTAGCCAAAAACATTCAGTACTTC. Translated, it gives CASSLILSRLAKNIQYF.

This clonotype came up a few times. The chain combines TRBV29-1 with TRBJ2-7; D may correspond to TRBD1 or TRBD2 (5 bases each). The CDR3 covers 13 residues. The V and J ends lost 6 bases and 5 bases respectively, with 17 bases between them. Germline-derived CDR1 and CDR2 are SQVTM and ANQGSEA. The CDR3 here is CSVTGTQRNEQYF. CDR3 nucleotide sequence: TGCAGCGTAACCGGGACCCAGAGGAACGAGCAGTACTTC.

This clonotype was recorded many times. The genes are TRBV2 and TRBJ1-2; no firm D call. CDR3 size: 12 residues. Germline CDR1 and CDR2: SNHLY and FYNNEI. V shed 2 bases and J shed 7 bases, with 8 bases lying between them. CDR3 DNA sequence: TGTGCCAGCAGTGAACGTAGCGGTGGCTACACCTTC. Residues: CASSERSGGYTF.

The V call is TRBV28, the J call TRBJ2-7, with D possibly matching TRBD2 (6 bases). The length of the CDR3 is 13 residues. Germline-derived CDR1 and CDR2 are MDHEN and SYDVKM. Trimming took 8 bases from V and 5 from J, leaving 16 bases between them. The CDR3 bases are TGTGCCAGCGCGGGGTCAGGGTGGGACGAGCAGTACTTC. It codes for CASAGSGWDEQYF.

This clonotype has a count of ten or more. The genes are TRBV20-1 and TRBJ1-5, with TRBD1 matching 10 bases. CDR1 is DFQATT, CDR2 SNEGSKA, per germline (reference sequence). With V trimmed by 4 bases and J by 5 bases, 14 bases remained unmatched. The CDR3 consists of 17 residues. CDR3 loop: CSANSLGQGVRDQPQHF. CDR3 in DNA: TGCAGTGCTAACTCCCTAGGACAGGGGGTTAGGGATCAGCCCCAGCATTTT.

By proportion, this clonotype is large. V usage is TRBV2 and J usage is TRBJ2-3; 9 nucleotides line up with TRBD2. Germline CDR1 SNHLY, CDR2 FYNNEI. This CDR3 contains 14 residues. The trim removed 10 bases at V and 6 bases at J, leaving 11 bases unmatched. The CDR3 is CATESGGPPDTQYF. The CDR3 region has the DNA TGTGCCACCGAGAGCGGGGGGCCCCCCGATACGCAGTATTTT.

CDR3 sequence reads: CASSLRQGAHQPQHF. The CDR3 nucleotides are TGTGCCAGCAGTTTAAGACAGGGGGCGCATCAGCCCCAGCATTTT. This chain links TRBV28 with TRBJ1-5; 10 bases line up with TRBD1. J gave up 5 bases and V 2 bases, and 3 bases lay outside the gene matches. CDR1 is MDHEN and CDR2 is SYDVKM in the germline V gene. The CDR3 loop spans 15 amino acids.

This clonotype was counted ten times or more. The CDR3 is CSVEGQGTDTQYF. The CDR3 bases are TGCAGCGTTGAAGGCCAGGGCACAGATACGCAGTATTTT. The chain combines TRBV29-1 with TRBJ2-3; D remains ambiguous. The CDR3 is 13 residues long. V gave up 1 base and J gave up 1 base, with 6 bases separating them. CDR1 is SQVTM, CDR2 ANQGSEA, per germline.

As concerns this clonotype: The junction shows a germline mismatch at one end, possibly a read error. The chain couples TRBV10-3 to TRBJ2-1; D not resolved. In germline, CDR1 is ENHRY, CDR2 SYGVKD. The CDR3 has 13 residues. The CDR3 sequence is CASSDGPYNEQFF. DNA of the CDR3: TGTGCCAGCAGTGACGGGCCCTACAATGAGCAGTTCTTC.

Many counts were recorded for this clonotype. J is TRBJ1-5 and V is TRBV6-2 or TRBV6-3, with TRBD1 matching 10 bases. V shed 5 bases, J shed 1 base, and the junction held 14 bases outside the gene matches. The CDR3 has 19 amino acids. The germline CDR1 and CDR2 sequences are MNHEY and SVGEGT. CDR3: CASSLPRTGGGLSNQPQHF. The CDR3 coding sequence is TGTGCCAGCAGTCTCCCCCGGACAGGGGGAGGCTTGAGCAATCAGCCCCAGCATTTT.

This clonotype was seen repeatedly, ten times or more. J is TRBJ1-2 and V is TRBV5-1, with TRBD1 identical over 10 bases. The J segment lost 7 bases and the V segment lost 0 bases, leaving 3 bases of the junction unmatched. Per the germline V gene, CDR1 is SGHRS and CDR2 is YFSETQ. The CDR3 sequence is 14 residues long. CDR3 bases: TGCGCCAGCAGCTTGGGACAGGGGGCGTTTGGCTACACCTTC. As protein: CASSLGQGAFGYTF.

This clonotype was observed at least ten times. Written as DNA, the CDR3 is TGTGCCTGGAAACCTCAGACGGAACACTCTGGAAACACCATATATTTT. Amino acids: CAWKPQTEHSGNTIYF. J is TRBJ1-3 and V is TRBV30, with unresolved D. Trimming cost V 4 bases and J 0 bases, with 16 bases left between them. The germline gives CDR1 GTSNPN, CDR2 SVGIG (reference sequence). The CDR3 length is 16 residues.

The gene calls are TRBV5-1 and TRBJ2-7; 8 bases match TRBD1. The CDR3 runs to 14 residues. Germline trimming cut 4 bases from V and 3 bases from J; bases unmatched to any gene: 6. Germline V gene data show CDR1 as SGHRS and CDR2 as YFSETQ. The CDR3 loop reads CASSPAGTGYEQYF. CDR3 in DNA: TGCGCCAGCAGCCCGGCCGGGACAGGCTACGAGCAGTACTTC.

The J gene is TRBJ2-3, the V gene TRBV5-1; 7 bases line up with TRBD1. The germline V gene encodes CDR1 SGHRS and CDR2 YFSETQ. The CDR3 spans 13 residues. After removal of 9 bases from V and 2 bases from J, the junction contained 6 bases not matched to a gene. Here the CDR3 DNA reads TGCGCCACCACTGACAGGGCCACAGATACGCAGTATTTT. Protein sequence: CATTDRATDTQYF.

As concerns this clonotype: This likely traces to a read error, being one base from a far larger clone. The chain employs TRBV27 and TRBJ1-6; D is undetermined. The germline gives CDR1 MNHEY, CDR2 SMNVEV (reference sequence). Trimming removed 7 bases from V and 10 bases from J, with 17 bases in between. This CDR3 has 14 residues. The CDR3 here is CASNFSGFRSPLHF. Written as DNA, the CDR3 is TGTGCCAGCAATTTTTCAGGATTCCGGTCACCCCTCCACTTT.

In its sample, this clonotype was seen many times. This chain joins TRBV5-6 and TRBJ2-1; a weak D match, TRBD2 (5 bases). Germline CDR1 reads SGHDT; CDR2 reads YYEEEE. V was trimmed by 0 bases and J by 5 bases, leaving 12 bases between them. The CDR3 sequence is 15 residues long. CDR3 sequence (DNA): TGTGCCAGCAGCTTGGTGGAGCGGCTGGACAATGAGCAGTTCTTC. Translation: CASSLVERLDNEQFF.

The table lists this clonotype with many counts. This rearrangement joins TRBV28 to TRBJ2-5; TRBD2 agrees at 8 bases. The CDR3 totals 15 residues. CDR1 is MDHEN and CDR2 is SYDVKM in the germline V gene. V shed 6 bases, J shed 5 bases, and the junction held 11 bases outside the gene matches. CDR3 in amino acids: CASRAPGTSLETQYF. Here the CDR3 DNA reads TGTGCCAGCAGGGCCCCCGGGACTAGTTTGGAGACCCAGTACTTC.

The chain links TRBV28 to TRBJ1-4; 10 bases fit TRBD1. Per the germline V gene, CDR1 is MDHEN and CDR2 is SYDVKM. This CDR3 comprises 15 residues. Trimming removed 5 bases from V and 0 bases from J; junction bases left unmatched: 0. The CDR3 is CASSGQGATNEKLFF. For the CDR3, the DNA is TGTGCCAGCAGTGGACAGGGGGCAACTAATGAAAAACTGTTTTTT.

This clonotype was counted ten times or more. The chain uses TRBV5-1 and TRBJ2-1; 11 nucleotides agree with TRBD2. This CDR3 has 16 amino acids. Germline CDR1 and CDR2: SGHRS and YFSETQ. Germline trimming cut 3 bases from V and 4 bases from J; bases unmatched to any gene: 6. The CDR3 reads CASSSETSGAYNEQFF. In nucleotides, the CDR3 is TGCGCCAGCAGCTCCGAGACTAGCGGGGCTTACAATGAGCAGTTCTTC.

The chain recombines TRBV20-1 with TRBJ2-5, with D perhaps matching TRBD1 or TRBD2 (6 bases each). The CDR3 is 11 residues long. Per germline, CDR1 DFQATT and CDR2 SNEGSKA (reference sequence). CDR3 nucleotides: TGCAGCGAGGGGGGTGTTGAGACCCAGTACTTC. This sequence encodes CSEGGVETQYF.

This clonotype was detected many times. The chain is built from TRBV24-1 and TRBJ2-5; TRBD1 agrees at 10 bases. Trimming took 4 bases from V and 5 from J; bases not matched to a gene: 6. CDR3 length: 15 residues. Germline V lookup: CDR1 KGHDR, CDR2 SFDVKD. This CDR3 is CATSDPTGGGETQYF. CDR3 nucleotides: TGTGCCACCAGTGACCCGACAGGGGGCGGCGAGACCCAGTACTTC.

The chain joins TRBV15 to TRBJ2-3, with TRBD2 matching over 11 bases. The ends lost 5 bases at V and 8 bases at J; junction bases unmatched: 15. Germline assignment: CDR1 LNHNV and CDR2 YYDKDF (reference sequence). This CDR3 contains 17 residues. The CDR3 nucleotides are TGTGCCACCAGCGGGCGGTTTAGCGGGGGGGCAAGCGGTACGCAGTATTTT. Its translation: CATSGRFSGGASGTQYF.

This clonotype came up many times. This chain links TRBV2 with TRBJ2-7, with D possibly TRBD1 on 5 matching bases. The CDR3 sequence is 12 residues long. V dropped 5 bases and J dropped 1 base, with 6 bases sitting between them. CDR1 and CDR2 (germline): SNHLY, FYNNEI. The chain's CDR3 is CASSRQSYEQYF. The CDR3 DNA follows: TGTGCCAGCAGTCGACAGTCCTACGAGCAGTACTTC. The whole variable domain, filled in from reference TRBV2 and TRBJ2-7, reads EPEVTQTPSHQVTQMGQEVILRCVPISNHLYFYWYRQILGQKVEFLVSFYNNEISEKSEIFDDQFSVERPDGSNFTLKIRSTKLEDSAMYFCASSRQSYEQYFGPGTRLTVT.

In this sample, this clonotype turned up many times. The J gene is TRBJ2-2, the V gene TRBV6-2 or TRBV6-3; 11 nucleotides match TRBD2. CDR1 MNHEY and CDR2 SVGEGT come from the germline V gene. This CDR3 comprises 18 residues. After removal of 2 bases from V and 7 bases from J, the junction contained 12 bases not matched to a gene. The CDR3 region is CASSYGVSGRAVGGELFF. DNA for the CDR3: TGTGCCAGCAGTTACGGGGTTAGCGGGAGGGCCGTTGGCGGGGAGCTGTTTTTT.

In its sample, this clonotype was seen many times. V and J are TRBV28 and TRBJ1-1, with a weak D call TRBD1 (5 bases). Trimming cost V 8 bases and J 5 bases, with 15 bases left between them. CDR1 and CDR2 from the germline V gene are MDHEN and SYDVKM. This CDR3 has 13 amino acids. The CDR3: CASRGLSKTEAFF. The CDR3 DNA reads TGTGCCAGCCGGGGACTGTCGAAAACTGAAGCTTTCTTT. Looking up the rest from reference TRBV28 and TRBJ1-1 gives the full variable domain: DVKVTQSSRYLVKRTGEKVFLECVQDMDHENMFWYRQDPGLGLRLIYFSYDVKMKEKGDIPEGYSVSREKKERFSLILESASTNQTSMYLCASRGLSKTEAFFGQGTRLTVV.

Comment on this clonotype: This likely reflects a read error, since a far larger clone is one base away. The chain links TRBV28 to TRBJ2-2; possibly TRBD2 for D (7 bases). The CDR3 totals 18 residues. V lost 5 bases and J lost 1, with 20 bases in between. The V gene's germline CDR1 is MDHEN and CDR2 SYDVKM. CDR3 sequence reads: CASSQWAGGGKNTGELFF. CDR3 nucleotide sequence: TGTGCCAGCAGTCAATGGGCTGGGGGGGGCAAGAACACCGGGGAGCTGTTTTTT.

This clonotype was counted only a few times. J is TRBJ2-7 and V is TRBV30, with D possibly TRBD2 on 5 matching bases. CDR3 length equals 14 residues. The V and J ends lost 0 bases and 3 bases respectively, with 12 bases between them. CDR1 is GTSNPN and CDR2 is SVGIG in the germline V gene (reference sequence). This CDR3 is CAWSVRAGGYEQYF. The CDR3 DNA reads TGTGCCTGGAGTGTGAGGGCGGGTGGCTACGAGCAGTACTTC.

This clonotype was seen many times. The CDR3 protein is CASSFGAPTSGGYTF. The CDR3 DNA sequence: TGTGCCAGCAGTTTTGGTGCGCCGACAAGCGGAGGCTACACCTTC. The V and J genes are TRBV28 and TRBJ1-2; D remains ambiguous. There are 15 residues in the CDR3. Germline V lookup: CDR1 MDHEN, CDR2 SYDVKM. The ends were cut back, 3 bases at V and 8 bases at J, with 19 bases in the middle.

This clonotype was found many times. V is TRBV6-2 or TRBV6-3 and J is TRBJ2-7; 7 positions agree with TRBD2. CDR3 length: 15 amino acids. Per germline, CDR1 MNHEY and CDR2 SVGEGT. J gave up 1 base and V 2 bases, and 5 bases lay outside the gene matches. CDR3 in DNA: TGTGCCAGCAGTTACCCCGTCGGGAGGTCCTACGAGCAGTACTTC. It encodes CASSYPVGRSYEQYF.

This clonotype was recorded many times. This chain joins TRBV2 and TRBJ1-1; D gene unclear. Germline-derived CDR1 and CDR2 are SNHLY and FYNNEI. The CDR3 covers 13 residues. Trimming stripped 5 bases from V and 0 bases from J, with 7 bases between. The CDR3 coding sequence is TGTGCCAGCAGTTCCAACATGAACACTGAAGCTTTCTTT. It specifies CASSSNMNTEAFF. The complete variable domain, with remaining parts taken from reference TRBV2 and TRBJ1-1, reads EPEVTQTPSHQVTQMGQEVILRCVPISNHLYFYWYRQILGQKVEFLVSFYNNEISEKSEIFDDQFSVERPDGSNFTLKIRSTKLEDSAMYFCASSSNMNTEAFFGQGTRLTVV.